A selection of T cell receptor beta chains follows, all from one sample in a study of CD4 T cells in relation to SARS-CoV-2 and coronaviruses. Assay used: immunoSEQ multiplex PCR; TCRdb lists only in-frame clones, some missing. This sample has around 62,000 clones, with about 95% found just once. Sequenced input: naive CD4+ T cells from PBMCs. The receptors were sampled from a human donor in good health. CDR3s include the opening cysteine and the closing phenylalanine or tryptophan.

j_gene: TRBJ2-1; v_gene: TRBV7-3; CDR3aa: CASSLTVGTGGINEQFF
j_gene: TRBJ2-1; v_gene: TRBV7-3; CDR3aa: CASSSGTDYNEQFF
j_gene: TRBJ2-5; v_gene: TRBV15; CDR3aa: CATSSGVVAGEQTQYF
j_gene: TRBJ1-1; v_gene: TRBV30; CDR3aa: CASSLATRQNTEAFF
j_gene: TRBJ2-7; v_gene: TRBV19; CDR3aa: CASSIDRVSSYEQYF
j_gene: TRBJ1-2; v_gene: TRBV29-1; CDR3aa: CSVVPLLSGYTF
j_gene: TRBJ1-1; v_gene: TRBV24-1; CDR3aa: CATRGGVSTEAFF
j_gene: TRBJ2-7; v_gene: TRBV10-3; CDR3aa: CAIRPAGGPTHEQYF
j_gene: TRBJ2-7; v_gene: TRBV19; CDR3aa: CASSDGTGYLFPYEQYF
j_gene: TRBJ1-2; v_gene: TRBV3-1/TRBV3-2; CDR3aa: CASSPPLGAGGYTF
j_gene: TRBJ2-1; v_gene: TRBV19; CDR3aa: CASRSDGPRDEQFF
j_gene: TRBJ2-7; v_gene: TRBV28; CDR3aa: CASSTSTSGGFYEQYF
j_gene: TRBJ2-7; v_gene: TRBV28; CDR3aa: CASYDGSGPYEQYF
j_gene: TRBJ2-1; v_gene: TRBV24-1; CDR3aa: CATSDPTGRGDNEQFF
j_gene: TRBJ2-7; v_gene: TRBV24-1; CDR3aa: CATGLAGGPFAYEQYF
j_gene: TRBJ2-5; v_gene: TRBV7-2; CDR3aa: CASSLATSGAQYF
j_gene: TRBJ2-7; v_gene: TRBV3-1/TRBV3-2; CDR3aa: CASSQGAEQYF
j_gene: TRBJ2-7; v_gene: TRBV7-9; CDR3aa: CASSSVSSYEQYF
j_gene: TRBJ2-3; v_gene: TRBV23-1; CDR3aa: CASSPGRYTDTQYF
j_gene: TRBJ2-6; v_gene: TRBV28; CDR3aa: CASRPYEYSSGANVLTF
j_gene: TRBJ1-2; v_gene: TRBV28; CDR3aa: CASSLGDRQILYGYTF
j_gene: TRBJ2-7; v_gene: TRBV2; CDR3aa: CASKSLALSEQYF
j_gene: TRBJ2-1; v_gene: TRBV5-1; CDR3aa: CASSLGQREGGRNEQFF
j_gene: TRBJ2-3; v_gene: TRBV11-3; CDR3aa: CASSFRRTGGGTDTQYF
j_gene: TRBJ2-3; v_gene: TRBV7-8; CDR3aa: CASSHRGLADTDTQYF
j_gene: TRBJ2-2; v_gene: TRBV7-3; CDR3aa: CASSPKMGGPSGTPNTGELFF
j_gene: TRBJ2-6; v_gene: TRBV3-1/TRBV3-2; CDR3aa: CASSQPGEKGANVLTF
j_gene: TRBJ1-6; v_gene: TRBV30; CDR3aa: CAWSKQAGSPLHF
j_gene: TRBJ2-3; v_gene: TRBV7-8; CDR3aa: CASSSGLAGGPYTQYF
j_gene: TRBJ1-2; v_gene: TRBV28; CDR3aa: CASSSRQGDYGYTF
j_gene: TRBJ1-1; v_gene: TRBV2; CDR3aa: CASREQGIGTEAFF
j_gene: TRBJ2-1; v_gene: TRBV7-9; CDR3aa: CASSTGSDYNEQFF
j_gene: TRBJ2-7; v_gene: TRBV3-1/TRBV3-2; CDR3aa: CASSPVPDRAYEQYF
j_gene: TRBJ2-7; v_gene: TRBV5-6; CDR3aa: CASSLVLSGSEPYEQYF
j_gene: TRBJ2-1; v_gene: TRBV18; CDR3aa: CASSPRLGQGGHNEQFF
j_gene: TRBJ2-3; v_gene: TRBV5-5; CDR3aa: CASSWDEGGKTDTQYF
j_gene: TRBJ1-4; v_gene: TRBV2; CDR3aa: CASKFPNEKLFF
j_gene: TRBJ1-2; v_gene: TRBV9; CDR3aa: CASSVEDRGRIFSGYTF
j_gene: TRBJ2-3; v_gene: TRBV6-1; CDR3aa: CASSEASGRRSGADTQYF
j_gene: TRBJ2-2; v_gene: TRBV4-1; CDR3aa: CASSQDFSGGYTGELFF
j_gene: TRBJ1-2; v_gene: TRBV6-5; CDR3aa: CASSYSNPTLGYTF
j_gene: TRBJ1-3; v_gene: TRBV21-1; CDR3aa: CASSPRGYRVFGNTIYF
j_gene: TRBJ1-4; v_gene: TRBV27; CDR3aa: CASRRHRRENEKLFF
j_gene: TRBJ1-5; v_gene: TRBV27; CDR3aa: CASSYGVFNNQPQHF
j_gene: TRBJ2-7; v_gene: TRBV7-2; CDR3aa: CASSLGGRAGSSYEQYF
j_gene: TRBJ2-3; v_gene: TRBV19; CDR3aa: CASSKIGDRGTDTQYF
j_gene: TRBJ2-7; v_gene: TRBV11-3; CDR3aa: CASSLAWGSYEQYF
j_gene: TRBJ2-1; v_gene: TRBV18; CDR3aa: CASSPLGSYNEQFF
j_gene: TRBJ1-5; v_gene: TRBV9; CDR3aa: CASSAGVSNQPQHF
j_gene: TRBJ2-1; v_gene: TRBV5-1; CDR3aa: CASSPGTGGRGNEQFF
j_gene: TRBJ2-7; v_gene: TRBV28; CDR3aa: CASISGSYEQYF
j_gene: TRBJ1-4; v_gene: TRBV28; CDR3aa: CASSSTGSANEKLFF
j_gene: TRBJ2-2; v_gene: TRBV2; CDR3aa: CASSDRQASYTGELFF
j_gene: TRBJ2-1; v_gene: TRBV28; CDR3aa: CASSSGTSGSGEQFF
j_gene: TRBJ1-5; v_gene: TRBV29-1; CDR3aa: CSVRQTSNQPQHF
j_gene: TRBJ2-3; v_gene: TRBV24-1; CDR3aa: CATSDLTASTDTQYF
j_gene: TRBJ2-3; v_gene: TRBV11-2; CDR3aa: CASSFERGFDTQYF
j_gene: TRBJ1-1; v_gene: TRBV2; CDR3aa: CATSDRVSGTTEAFF
j_gene: TRBJ1-5; v_gene: TRBV4-1; CDR3aa: CASSQASGGNQPQHF
j_gene: TRBJ1-5; v_gene: TRBV27; CDR3aa: CASSLRVHSPGTHQPQHF